The 24 T cell receptor beta chains below were found in one sample sequenced in a study of Graves' ophthalmopathy and Graves' hyperthyroidism. The study amplified TCR beta CDR3 regions using RNA transcripts. The authors performed first-round RT-PCR with HTBI primers and then a second-round multiplex PCR. TCRdb analysed the multiplex PCR reads with MiXCR anew, one entry per CDR3 protein. This sample has roughly 500,000 distinct CDR3 sequences, with approximately 15% found just once. Sample: blood. These receptors were taken from a woman aged 30 to 39 with Graves' ophthalmopathy.

This clonotype was seen just once. Given a much more abundant clone one base away, this may be a read error. No conserved phenylalanine or tryptophan is present at the end of the CDR3, so a read error is the likely explanation. This rearrangement joins TRBV28 to TRBJ1-2; 12 bases match TRBD1. The germline V gene has CDR1 MDHEN and CDR2 SYDVKM. J lost 5 bases, V lost 4 bases, and 14 bases had no gene match. This CDR3 has 18 residues. The CDR3 spells CASSYNRDRGRLGYGYTV. The CDR3 coding sequence is TGTGCCAGCAGTTACAACCGGGACAGGGGGCGTCTTGGGTATGGCTACACCGTC.

This clonotype was detected many times. The chain couples TRBV10-2 to TRBJ2-5, with TRBD1 matching over 9 bases. The ends lost 5 bases at V and 4 bases at J; junction bases unmatched: 14. The CDR3 consists of 17 residues. Looked up from germline, CDR1 is WSHSY and CDR2 is SAAADI. CDR3 DNA: TGCGCCAGCAGTCTCCATGGGGAGACAGGGGGGGGAGAGACCCAGTACTTC. Protein: CASSLHGETGGGETQYF.

This clonotype was seen many times. This rearrangement joins TRBV12-3 or TRBV12-4 to TRBJ2-2; D is ambiguous. CDR3 length equals 14 residues. Deletions cut 0 bases from V and 5 bases from J, with 7 bases between. The CDR3 here is CASSLAPPTGELFF. For the CDR3, the DNA is TGTGCCAGCAGTTTAGCGCCTCCAACCGGGGAGCTGTTTTTT.

This clonotype has just a few counts. V is TRBV6-1 and J is TRBJ1-5, with 10 positions matching TRBD1. Germline V gives CDR1 MNHNS, CDR2 SASEGT. Losses at the gene ends were 10 bases for V and 6 bases for J; bases not matched to a gene: 9. The CDR3 is 14 residues long. The CDR3 region has the DNA TGTGCCATTAATACCGGACAGGGGGTTCAGCCCCAGCATTTT. This translates into CAINTGQGVQPQHF.

This clonotype has a count of ten or more. This chain links TRBV6-1 with TRBJ1-3; D perhaps matches TRBD1 (6 bases). The V end lost 6 bases, the J end lost 0 bases, and 12 bases lay between the germline ends. There are 15 residues in the CDR3. Germline lookup yields CDR1 MNHNS and CDR2 SASEGT. The CDR3 loop is CASSKDSRSGNTIYF. CDR3 nucleotide sequence: TGTGCCAGCAGCAAGGACAGCCGCTCTGGAAACACCATATATTTT.

V gene TRBV12-3 or TRBV12-4 combines with J gene TRBJ2-6; TRBD1 aligns across 9 bases. V lost 2 bases to trimming and J lost 0 bases; unmatched junction nucleotides: 8. This CDR3 region has 19 residues. The CDR3 sequence is CASSLLPGQGNSGANVLTF. Written as DNA, the CDR3 is TGTGCCAGCAGTTTACTTCCGGGACAGGGAAACTCTGGGGCCAACGTCCTGACTTTC.

At least ten counts were recorded for this clonotype. This chain links TRBV20-1 with TRBJ2-5, with 12 bases that match TRBD2. V lost 5 bases and J lost 4; bases outside the gene matches: 5. The CDR3 totals 14 residues. CDR1 is DFQATT, CDR2 SNEGSKA, per germline (reference sequence). CDR3 nucleotide sequence: TGCAGTGCTCAGACTAGCGGGAGTTCAGAGACCCAGTACTTC. This encodes CSAQTSGSSETQYF.

This clonotype was detected ten times or more. The CDR3 nucleotides are TGCAGTGCTAGAGAAGCCGGGGGTGCCTACGAGCAGTACTTC. It codes for CSAREAGGAYEQYF. This chain connects TRBV20-1 to TRBJ2-7; D possibly corresponds to TRBD2 (6 bases). The CDR3 spans 14 residues. V was shortened by 0 bases and J by 2 bases, with 11 bases between the two germline ends. Per germline, CDR1 DFQATT and CDR2 SNEGSKA (reference sequence).

This clonotype was counted many times. The rearrangement joins TRBV19 to TRBJ1-5; D perhaps matches TRBD1 (5 bases). The CDR3 runs 13 residues. V lost 3 bases to trimming and J lost 6 bases, with 9 bases between them. The germline CDR1 and CDR2 sequences are LNHDA and SQIVND (reference sequence). The CDR3 is CASSIPGTQPQHF. The CDR3 nucleotides read TGTGCCAGTAGTATCCCAGGGACTCAGCCCCAGCATTTT.

This clonotype was recorded only once. One base away lies a much larger clone, so this may be a sequencing read error. The gene calls are TRBV6-1 and TRBJ2-7, with D tentatively TRBD2 (7 bases). The CDR3 is 15 amino acids. Germline CDR1 reads MNHNS; CDR2 reads SASEGT. CDR3 nucleotides: TGTGCCAGCAGAGCCAACGGGGGGCCCCTCTACGAGCAGTGCTTC. Amino acid sequence: CASRANGGPLYEQCF.

In its sample, this clonotype was seen many times. The chain employs TRBV5-6 and TRBJ1-1; D is possibly TRBD1 (5 bases). Per the germline V gene, CDR1 is SGHDT and CDR2 is YYEEEE. V was clipped by 0 bases and J by 5 bases, with 14 bases between them. CDR3 length: 15 residues. The CDR3 DNA sequence: TGTGCCAGCAGCTTGGATGGAGGGGTAGGTACTGAAGCTTTCTTT. This sequence encodes CASSLDGGVGTEAFF.

This clonotype came up many times. The chain uses TRBV12-3 or TRBV12-4 and TRBJ2-2; no firm D call. The CDR3 spans 13 residues. The germline V and J ends were trimmed by 11 bases and 1 base, with 11 bases remaining between them. The CDR3: CAVAQGNTGELFF. Here the CDR3 DNA reads TGTGCCGTCGCGCAAGGGAACACCGGGGAGCTGTTTTTT.

The sample holds many counts of this clonotype. The gene calls are TRBV13 and TRBJ1-1; weak D call: TRBD1 (6 bases). The CDR3 is 14 residues long. Germline CDR1 PRHDT, CDR2 FYEKMQ (reference sequence). Trimming cost V 5 bases and J 4 bases, with 14 bases left between them. For the CDR3, the DNA is TGTGCCAGCAGCCCGGCTACAGGGATCACTGAAGCTTTCTTT. It codes for CASSPATGITEAFF. The whole variable domain, filled in from reference TRBV13 and TRBJ1-1, reads AAGVIQSPRHLIKEKRETATLKCYPIPRHDTVYWYQQGPGQDPQFLISFYEKMQSDKGSIPDRFSAQQFSDYHSELNMSSLELGDSALYFCASSPATGITEAFFGQGTRLTVV.

As to this clonotype: Compared with germline, one end of the junction differs, possibly owing to a read error. This chain links TRBV11-1 with TRBJ2-6, with 9 bases identical to TRBD2. The CDR3 has 16 amino acids. Germline lookup yields CDR1 SGHAT and CDR2 FQDESV (reference sequence). The CDR3 loop is CASRRGGADGAYVLTF. CDR3 DNA: TGTGCCAGCAGGCGGGGGGGGGCCGATGGGGCCTACGTCCTGACTTTC. Full variable domain (remainder filled in from reference TRBV11-1 and TRBJ2-6): EAEVAQSPRYKITEKSQAVAFWCDPISGHATLYWYRQILGQGPELLVQFQDESVVDDSQLPKDRFSAERLKGVDSTLKIQPAELGDSAMYLCASRRGGADGAYVLTFGAGSRLTVL.

This clonotype occurred many times. The rearrangement uses TRBV7-8 and TRBJ1-5, with unresolved D. Trimming shortened V by 3 bases and J by 2 bases, and 8 bases separated the two germline ends. Germline loops: CDR1 SGHVS, CDR2 FQNEAQ. The CDR3 has 14 residues. The CDR3 protein is CASSLDPGNQPQHF. CDR3 DNA: TGTGCCAGCAGCTTGGATCCGGGCAATCAGCCCCAGCATTTT.

This clonotype was recorded many times. V gene TRBV27 combines with J gene TRBJ2-5; maybe TRBD1 (6 bases). Germline values: CDR1 MNHEY, CDR2 SMNVEV (reference sequence). Trimming stripped 4 bases from V and 0 bases from J, with 9 bases between. The CDR3 is made up of 14 amino acids. CDR3: CASSYTGYQETQYF. The CDR3 DNA reads as TGTGCCAGCAGTTATACAGGGTACCAAGAGACCCAGTACTTC.

The table lists this clonotype with many counts. The chain employs TRBV6-5 and TRBJ2-7; tentatively, D is TRBD2 (5 bases). Trimming took off 1 base at V and 1 base at J, with 8 bases between the two ends. This CDR3 has 14 residues. Germline CDR1 is MNHEY and CDR2 is SVGAGI. The CDR3 nucleotides read TGTGCCAGCAGTTACTACCGGGGATCCTACGAGCAGTACTTC. Protein product: CASSYYRGSYEQYF.

This clonotype was seen ten or more times. V usage is TRBV5-1 and J usage is TRBJ2-2; D remains ambiguous. Trimming left V 1 base short and J 4 bases short, with 11 bases between. Germline CDR1 is SGHRS and CDR2 is YFSETQ. The CDR3 loop spans 15 amino acids. CDR3 bases: TGCGCCAGCAGCTTGAGTAGTTTAGGCACCGGGGAGCTGTTTTTT. Translation: CASSLSSLGTGELFF.

This clonotype was seen a handful of times. The chain has TRBV5-1 and TRBJ2-5; D not resolved. Germline V gives CDR1 SGHRS, CDR2 YFSETQ. Trimming shortened V by 4 bases and J by 0 bases, and 10 bases separated the two germline ends. The CDR3 consists of 14 residues. CDR3 bases: TGCGCCAGCAGCCATACAAGTTACCAAGAGACCCAGTACTTC. Protein: CASSHTSYQETQYF.

This clonotype occurred a few times. CDR3 protein: CASSPWTGHYGYTF. The CDR3 DNA reads as TGTGCCAGCAGTCCTTGGACAGGGCACTATGGCTACACCTTC. This chain links TRBV27 with TRBJ1-2; 8 bases agree with TRBD1. CDR3 length: 14 amino acids. CDR1 is MNHEY and CDR2 is SMNVEV in the germline V gene (reference sequence). Trimming removed 5 bases from V and 3 bases from J; junction bases left unmatched: 5.

This chain joins TRBV9 and TRBJ2-7, with unresolved D. Looked up from germline, CDR1 is SGDLS and CDR2 is YYNGEE. V was pared by 7 bases and J by 0 bases, with 11 bases between. This CDR3 comprises 13 residues. The CDR3 loop reads CASSKGISYEQYF. DNA of the CDR3: TGTGCCAGCTCAAAGGGTATCTCCTACGAGCAGTACTTC.

In this sample, this clonotype turned up many times. CDR3 DNA: TGCAGTGCTGTGGACGGAACTAACTATGGCTACACCTTC. Its protein is CSAVDGTNYGYTF. V gene TRBV20-1 combines with J gene TRBJ1-2; no clear D gene. The CDR3 totals 13 residues. V was pared by 5 bases and J by 0 bases, with 10 bases between. The germline CDR1 and CDR2 sequences are DFQATT and SNEGSKA (reference sequence).

This clonotype was detected many times. The chain employs TRBV12-3 or TRBV12-4 and TRBJ2-7; D remains ambiguous. Trimming took 4 bases from V and 0 from J, leaving 4 bases between them. The CDR3 is 12 residues long. The CDR3 nucleotides read TGTGCCAGCAGTTGGGCCTCCTACGAGCAGTACTTC. This gives the protein CASSWASYEQYF.

The chain couples TRBV4-1 to TRBJ2-7; TRBD1 or TRBD2 may be the D gene (5 bases each). Deletions cut 4 bases from V and 4 bases from J, with 20 bases between. Germline values: CDR1 MGHRA, CDR2 YSYEKL. There are 16 residues in the CDR3. CDR3 protein: CASSRGPGASDYEQYF. The CDR3 DNA reads as TGCGCCAGCAGCCGAGGACCCGGGGCGAGCGATTACGAGCAGTACTTC.